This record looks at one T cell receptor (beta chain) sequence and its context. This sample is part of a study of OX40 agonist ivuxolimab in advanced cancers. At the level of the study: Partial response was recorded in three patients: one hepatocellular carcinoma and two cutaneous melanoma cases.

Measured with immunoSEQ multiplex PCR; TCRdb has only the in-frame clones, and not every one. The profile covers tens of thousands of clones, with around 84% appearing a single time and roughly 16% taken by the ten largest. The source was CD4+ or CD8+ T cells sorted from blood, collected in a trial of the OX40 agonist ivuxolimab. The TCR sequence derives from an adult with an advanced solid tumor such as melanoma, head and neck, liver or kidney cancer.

CDR3 in amino acids: CASSPPSGLETQYF. The CDR3 DNA sequence: TGTGCCAGCAGTCCCCCCAGCGGGCTCGAGACCCAGTACTTC. The rearrangement uses TRBV28 and TRBJ2-5, with D maybe TRBD2 (6 bases). The CDR3 runs to 14 residues. Germline values: CDR1 MDHEN, CDR2 SYDVKM. V shed 5 bases and J shed 5 bases, with 15 bases lying between them.